The 14 T cell receptor beta chains below were found in one sample sequenced in a study of control samples from healthy donors and cancer patients. The repertoire was sequenced with immunoSEQ multiplex PCR; TCRdb's copy has only in-frame clones and lacks some. The data contain over 100,000 clones, about 92% of them singletons. The source material was blood. Receptor source: a woman aged 50 to 60 in good health.

V gene TRBV11-2 combines with J gene TRBJ2-3, with D unresolved. Trimming took 2 bases from V and 1 from J, leaving 7 bases between them. CDR1 and CDR2 from the germline V gene are SGHAT and FQNNGV. The length of the CDR3 is 14 residues. The CDR3 loop reads CASSLIPGTDTQYF. The CDR3 bases are TGTGCCAGCAGCTTAATCCCCGGCACAGATACGCAGTATTTT.

The chain couples TRBV6-5 to TRBJ1-1; D perhaps matches TRBD1 (6 bases). The V and J ends lost 4 bases and 1 base respectively, with 10 bases between them. CDR3 size: 14 residues. From germline, CDR1 is MNHEY and CDR2 SVGAGI. The CDR3 nucleotides are TGTGCCAGCAGTTCACAGGGATCGAACACTGAAGCTTTCTTT. Translated: CASSSQGSNTEAFF.

This CDR3 reads CAIRDSLEETQYF. The DNA for the CDR3 is TGTGCCATCAGAGACAGCCTAGAAGAGACCCAGTACTTC. The chain has TRBV10-3 and TRBJ2-5, with a possible D match to TRBD1 (5 bases). Germline V gene data show CDR1 as ENHRY and CDR2 as SYGVKD. The CDR3 totals 13 residues. The germline V and J ends were trimmed by 6 bases and 3 bases, with 11 bases remaining between them.

The chain employs TRBV6-5 and TRBJ2-7; D may be TRBD1 or TRBD2 (5 bases each). CDR1 MNHEY and CDR2 SVGAGI come from the germline V gene. V dropped 6 bases and J dropped 2 bases, with 8 bases sitting between them. This CDR3 contains 12 residues. CDR3 residues: CASRGVAYEQYF. Here the CDR3 DNA reads TGTGCCAGCAGGGGGGTCGCCTACGAGCAGTACTTC.

This chain links TRBV4-1 with TRBJ1-3; D ambiguous. Deletions cut 0 bases from V and 0 bases from J, with 9 bases between. Germline V CDR1 and CDR2: MGHRA, YSYEKL. The CDR3 spans 16 residues. CDR3 nucleotide sequence: TGCGCCAGCAGCCAAGACGCGGAGATCTCTGGAAACACCATATATTTT. This sequence encodes CASSQDAEISGNTIYF.

The chain carries TRBV19 and TRBJ1-4; possible D gene TRBD1, 5 bases. This CDR3 contains 15 residues. V was pared by 4 bases and J by 0 bases, with 9 bases between. CDR1 LNHDA and CDR2 SQIVND come from the germline V gene (reference sequence). In nucleotides, the CDR3 is TGTGCCAGTAGTAGTACAGGAGCAACTAATGAAAAACTGTTTTTT. This encodes CASSSTGATNEKLFF.

This rearrangement joins TRBV5-4 to TRBJ2-1, with TRBD2 matching 7 bases. Germline CDR1 is SGHNT and CDR2 is YYREEE (reference sequence). V lost 2 bases and J lost 9; bases outside the gene matches: 14. This CDR3 is built from 16 residues. The CDR3 reads CASSFGAGVQESEQFF. Here the CDR3 DNA reads TGTGCCAGCAGCTTCGGGGCGGGAGTACAGGAAAGTGAGCAGTTCTTC.

This rearrangement joins TRBV2 to TRBJ1-6, with D perhaps TRBD1 (6 bases). V was cut by 11 bases and J by 8 bases, with 19 bases left in between. Per germline, CDR1 SNHLY and CDR2 FYNNEI. The CDR3 contains 14 residues. The CDR3 region has the DNA TGTGCCCGCAACCGGGGGGGGCGAGATTCACCCCTCCACTTT. Its translation: CARNRGGRDSPLHF.

The rearrangement joins TRBV13 to TRBJ2-7, with D possibly TRBD2 on 6 matching bases. Trimming cost V 5 bases and J 5 bases, with 10 bases left between them. The germline CDR1 and CDR2 sequences are PRHDT and FYEKMQ (reference sequence). CDR3 length: 12 residues. The CDR3 here is CASSPGTDEQYF. CDR3 in DNA: TGTGCCAGCAGCCCCGGGACTGACGAGCAGTACTTC.

This clone occurred once. V usage is TRBV6-5 and J usage is TRBJ2-2, with 10 positions matching TRBD1. The germline gives CDR1 MNHEY, CDR2 SVGAGI. Germline trimming cut 6 bases from V and 6 bases from J; bases unmatched to any gene: 7. The CDR3 loop spans 15 amino acids. CDR3 bases: TGTGCCAGCAGCCCCGGGACAGGGGAGGCCGGGGAGCTGTTTTTT. Its protein product is CASSPGTGEAGELFF.

This sequence joins TRBV24-1 and TRBJ2-1; weak D call: TRBD1 (5 bases). This CDR3 spans 15 amino acids. The V gene lost 3 bases and the J gene lost 1 base, with 9 bases spanning the gap. Germline V gives CDR1 KGHDR, CDR2 SFDVKD. This CDR3 reads CATSDLGVSYNEQFF. CDR3 sequence (DNA): TGTGCCACCAGTGATCTAGGGGTATCCTACAATGAGCAGTTCTTC.

The rearrangement links TRBV28 to TRBJ1-4; TRBD1 aligns across 7 bases. After removal of 1 base from V and 4 bases from J, the junction contained 9 bases not matched to a gene. Looked up from germline, CDR1 is MDHEN and CDR2 is SYDVKM. This CDR3 comprises 17 residues. The CDR3 sequence: CASSLFRLGTDNEKLFF. The CDR3 nucleotides read TGTGCCAGCAGTTTATTTAGGTTAGGGACAGATAATGAAAAACTGTTTTTT.

This rearrangement joins TRBV2 to TRBJ1-1; D call uncertain. CDR3 length: 13 residues. Per germline, CDR1 SNHLY and CDR2 FYNNEI. The germline V and J ends were trimmed by 8 bases and 0 bases, with 10 bases remaining between them. CDR3 residues: CASQSGLNTEAFF. The CDR3 DNA is TGTGCCAGCCAGTCGGGCCTGAACACTGAAGCTTTCTTT.

The gene calls are TRBV6-5 and TRBJ2-7, with D perhaps matching TRBD1 (5 bases). The CDR3 contains 15 residues. Trimming left V 8 bases short and J 0 bases short, with 17 bases between. Germline lookup yields CDR1 MNHEY and CDR2 SVGAGI. CDR3 sequence reads: CASHPSRVSSYEQYF. The CDR3 DNA reads as TGTGCCAGCCACCCGTCCAGGGTTAGCTCCTACGAGCAGTACTTC.